The source of this T cell receptor beta chain is a study of shared clonotypes between healthy human individuals. Study-wide context: Donor composition was a couple of women and three men, aged 18 to 49. The plates for each donor numbered three CD4 naive, three CD4 memory, two CD8 naive and one CD8 memory.

Assay: immunoSEQ multiplex PCR; the TCRdb copy retains only in-frame clones and omits some. This sample carries about 2.1 million clones, about 93% of them seen once, and the ten largest clones take 1.5% to 2%. CDR3 length: 15 residues. From germline, CDR1 is SEHNR and CDR2 FQNEAQ (reference sequence). Trimming took 5 bases from V and 2 from J; bases not matched to a gene: 2. With respect to this clone: Its antigen is not identified. Within the sample, other DNA sequences also encode this same CDR3.

CD45RO-negative cells were positively selected for CCR7, leaving out terminally differentiated effector memory CD45RA+ cells. Findings and caveats of the study: Rarefaction exposed incomplete sorted-subset sequencing despite large depth. Naive CD4 clonotypes overlapped across a few donors at 4.5% to 5.5%.

V is TRBV7-9 and J is TRBJ2-3, with TRBD2 identical over 12 bases. Sequencing input: naive CD8+ T cells from PBMCs. This TCR was recovered from a man aged 18 to 29 in good health. Some clones in this sample may be carry-over from other donors' samples. The CDR3 region has the DNA TGTGCCAGCAGCCGGACTAGCGGGAACACAGATACGCAGTATTTT. As protein: CASSRTSGNTDTQYF.